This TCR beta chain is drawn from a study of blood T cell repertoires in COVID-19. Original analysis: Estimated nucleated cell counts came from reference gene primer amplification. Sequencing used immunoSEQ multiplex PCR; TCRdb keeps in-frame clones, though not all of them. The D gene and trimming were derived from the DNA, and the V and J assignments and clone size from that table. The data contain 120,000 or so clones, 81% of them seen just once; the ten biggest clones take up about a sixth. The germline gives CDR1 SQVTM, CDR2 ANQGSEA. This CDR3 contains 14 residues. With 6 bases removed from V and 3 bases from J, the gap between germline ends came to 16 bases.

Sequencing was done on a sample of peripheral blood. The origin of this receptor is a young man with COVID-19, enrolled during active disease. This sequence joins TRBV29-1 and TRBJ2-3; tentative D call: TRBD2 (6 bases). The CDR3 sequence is CSVTPPLATDTQYF. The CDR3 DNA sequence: TGCAGCGTCACGCCCCCACTAGCTACAGATACGCAGTATTTT.